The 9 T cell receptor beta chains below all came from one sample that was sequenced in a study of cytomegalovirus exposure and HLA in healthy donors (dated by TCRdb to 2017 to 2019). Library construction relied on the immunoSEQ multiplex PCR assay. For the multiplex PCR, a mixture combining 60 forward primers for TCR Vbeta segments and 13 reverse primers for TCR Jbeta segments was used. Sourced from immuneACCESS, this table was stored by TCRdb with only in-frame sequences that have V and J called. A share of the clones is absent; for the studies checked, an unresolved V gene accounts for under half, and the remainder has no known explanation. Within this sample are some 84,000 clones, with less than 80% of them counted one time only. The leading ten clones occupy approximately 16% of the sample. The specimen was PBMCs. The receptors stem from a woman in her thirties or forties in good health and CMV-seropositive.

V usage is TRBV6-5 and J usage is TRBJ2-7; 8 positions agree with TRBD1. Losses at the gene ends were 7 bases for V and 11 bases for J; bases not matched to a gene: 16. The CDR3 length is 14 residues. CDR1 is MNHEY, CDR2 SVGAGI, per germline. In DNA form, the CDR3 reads TGTGCCAGCAACCCTTCGGACAGGGAAAAAGTCGAGTACTTC. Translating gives CASNPSDREKVEYF.

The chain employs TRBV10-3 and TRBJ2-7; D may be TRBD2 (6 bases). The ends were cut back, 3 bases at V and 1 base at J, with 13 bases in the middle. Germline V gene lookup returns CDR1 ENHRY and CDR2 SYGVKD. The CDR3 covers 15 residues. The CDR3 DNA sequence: TGTGCCATCAGTGACGTTGTCGGGAGATCCTACGAGCAGTACTTC. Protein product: CAISDVVGRSYEQYF.

DNA of the CDR3: TGTGCCTGGCCTAAGAAACTAGGTTTGGCAGATACGCAGTATTTT. It yields the protein CAWPKKLGLADTQYF. The rearrangement joins TRBV30 to TRBJ2-3; D might be TRBD2 (5 bases). This CDR3 is 15 amino acids long. V lost 5 bases and J 4 bases, leaving 19 bases between the germline ends. Germline loops: CDR1 GTSNPN, CDR2 SVGIG (reference sequence).

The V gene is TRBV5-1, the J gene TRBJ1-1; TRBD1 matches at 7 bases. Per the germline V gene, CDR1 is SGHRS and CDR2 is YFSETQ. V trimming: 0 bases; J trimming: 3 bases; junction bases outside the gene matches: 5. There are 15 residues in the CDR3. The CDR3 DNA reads TGCGCCAGCAGCTTGGCTTCAGGGGGGCACACTGAAGCTTTCTTT. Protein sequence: CASSLASGGHTEAFF.

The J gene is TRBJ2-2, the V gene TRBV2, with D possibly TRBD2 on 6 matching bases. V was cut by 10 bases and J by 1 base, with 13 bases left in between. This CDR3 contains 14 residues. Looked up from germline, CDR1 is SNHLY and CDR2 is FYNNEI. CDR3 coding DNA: TGTGCCACCATGGGGGGAGAGAACACCGGGGAGCTGTTTTTT. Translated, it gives CATMGGENTGELFF. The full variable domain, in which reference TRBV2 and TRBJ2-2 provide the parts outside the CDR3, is EPEVTQTPSHQVTQMGQEVILRCVPISNHLYFYWYRQILGQKVEFLVSFYNNEISEKSEIFDDQFSVERPDGSNFTLKIRSTKLEDSAMYFCATMGGENTGELFFGEGSRLTVL.

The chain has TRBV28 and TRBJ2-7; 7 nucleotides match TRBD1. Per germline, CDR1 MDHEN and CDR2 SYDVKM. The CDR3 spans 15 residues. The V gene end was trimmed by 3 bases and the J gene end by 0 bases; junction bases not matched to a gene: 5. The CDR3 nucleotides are TGTGCCAGCAGTTTCAGGGCAGGGGGCTCCTACGAGCAGTACTTC. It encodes CASSFRAGGSYEQYF.

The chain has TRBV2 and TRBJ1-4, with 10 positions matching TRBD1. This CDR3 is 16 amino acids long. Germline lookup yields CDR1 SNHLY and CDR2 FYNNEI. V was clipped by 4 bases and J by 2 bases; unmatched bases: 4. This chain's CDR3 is CASSGGTGVTNEKLFF. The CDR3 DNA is TGTGCCAGCAGTGGTGGGACAGGGGTCACTAATGAAAAACTGTTTTTT.

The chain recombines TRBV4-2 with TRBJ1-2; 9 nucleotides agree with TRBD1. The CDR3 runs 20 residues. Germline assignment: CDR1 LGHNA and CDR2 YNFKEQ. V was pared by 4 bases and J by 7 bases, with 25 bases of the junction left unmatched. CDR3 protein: CASSPHTGGRDRVTSRGYTF. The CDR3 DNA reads TGTGCCAGCAGCCCCCATACAGGGGGCCGGGACAGGGTTACTTCTCGTGGCTACACCTTC.

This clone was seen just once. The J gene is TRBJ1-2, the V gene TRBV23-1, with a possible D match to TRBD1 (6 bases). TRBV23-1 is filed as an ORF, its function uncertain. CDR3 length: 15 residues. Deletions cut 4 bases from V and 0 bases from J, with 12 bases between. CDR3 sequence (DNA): TGCGCCAGCAGTCCTATCGGACAGTCTAACTATGGCTACACCTTC. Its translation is CASSPIGQSNYGYTF.